The clone carrying this T cell receptor beta chain was recorded at least ten times. These data belong to a study of neurological immune-mediated disorders. Stored at -80 C, 2 million PBMCs were the source of the unsorted libraries. Trimming shortened V by 5 bases and J by 3 bases, and 20 bases separated the two germline ends. The CDR3 is made up of 17 amino acids. Looked up from germline, CDR1 is SGHVS and CDR2 is FNYEAQ. The cDNA came from 5'RACE with 10-nucleotide random UMIs. Using its own MiXCR run on the 5' RACE reads, TCRdb lists one record per CDR3 protein. The sample contains about 36,000 distinct CDR3 sequences, over 9% of which appear only once.

The material sequenced was PBMCs. The TCR sequence derives from a woman in her twenties or thirties with HTLV-1-associated myelopathy (HAM/TSP). The rearrangement uses TRBV7-6 and TRBJ1-5; D is possibly TRBD1 (6 bases). The CDR3 sequence: CASSPWGGAGINQPQHF. CDR3 DNA: TGTGCCAGCAGCCCATGGGGGGGCGCGGGTATCAATCAGCCCCAGCATTTT.